This T cell receptor beta chain was captured by sequencing in a study of PD-L1 blockade in urothelial cancer. Time point denoted: pretreatment peripheral blood. There were between 1 and 8 samples from each patient, taken pretreatment and on-treatment. Germline assignment: CDR1 KGHSH and CDR2 LQKENI. The CDR3 is 14 amino acids. V gave up 0 bases and J gave up 7 bases, with 7 bases separating them. Sequencing was performed with immunoSEQ multiplex PCR; in TCRdb, only in-frame clones are kept and a portion is missing. The data show some 45,000 clones, 80% seen once. The TCR originated in a man aged 60-69 years with urothelial cancer. Sequenced material: PBMCs, taken around atezolizumab (anti-PD-L1) treatment. The chain has TRBV18 and TRBJ1-6; the D gene is possibly TRBD1 (5 bases). The DNA for the CDR3 is TGTGCCAGCTCACCACCAGGGGTAAATTCACCCCTCCACTTT. Amino acid sequence: CASSPPGVNSPLHF.